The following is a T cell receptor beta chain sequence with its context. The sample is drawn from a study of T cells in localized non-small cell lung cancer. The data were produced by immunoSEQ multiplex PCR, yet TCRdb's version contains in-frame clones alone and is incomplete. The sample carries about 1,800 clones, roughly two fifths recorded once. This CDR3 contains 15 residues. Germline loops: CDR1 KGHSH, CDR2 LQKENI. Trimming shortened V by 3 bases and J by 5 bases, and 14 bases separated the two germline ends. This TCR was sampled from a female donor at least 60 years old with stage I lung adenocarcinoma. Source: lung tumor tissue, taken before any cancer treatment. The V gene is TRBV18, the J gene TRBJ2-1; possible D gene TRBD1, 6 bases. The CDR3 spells CASSPQTGSHNEQFF. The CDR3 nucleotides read TGTGCCAGCTCACCCCAAACAGGGAGCCACAATGAGCAGTTCTTC.